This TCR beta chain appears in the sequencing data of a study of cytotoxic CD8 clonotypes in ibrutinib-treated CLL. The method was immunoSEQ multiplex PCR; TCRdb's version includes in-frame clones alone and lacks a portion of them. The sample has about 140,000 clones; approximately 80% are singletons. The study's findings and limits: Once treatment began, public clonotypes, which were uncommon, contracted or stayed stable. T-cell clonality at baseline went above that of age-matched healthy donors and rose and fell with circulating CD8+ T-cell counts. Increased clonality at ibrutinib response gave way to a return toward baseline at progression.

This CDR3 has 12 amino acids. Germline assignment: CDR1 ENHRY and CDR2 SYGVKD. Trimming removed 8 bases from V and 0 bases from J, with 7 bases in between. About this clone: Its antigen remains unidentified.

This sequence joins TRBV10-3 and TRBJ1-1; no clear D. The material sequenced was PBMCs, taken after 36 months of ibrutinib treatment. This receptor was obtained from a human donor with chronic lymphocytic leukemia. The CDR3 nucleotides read TGTGCCATCGAGGGAATGAACACTGAAGCTTTCTTT. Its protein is CAIEGMNTEAFF.